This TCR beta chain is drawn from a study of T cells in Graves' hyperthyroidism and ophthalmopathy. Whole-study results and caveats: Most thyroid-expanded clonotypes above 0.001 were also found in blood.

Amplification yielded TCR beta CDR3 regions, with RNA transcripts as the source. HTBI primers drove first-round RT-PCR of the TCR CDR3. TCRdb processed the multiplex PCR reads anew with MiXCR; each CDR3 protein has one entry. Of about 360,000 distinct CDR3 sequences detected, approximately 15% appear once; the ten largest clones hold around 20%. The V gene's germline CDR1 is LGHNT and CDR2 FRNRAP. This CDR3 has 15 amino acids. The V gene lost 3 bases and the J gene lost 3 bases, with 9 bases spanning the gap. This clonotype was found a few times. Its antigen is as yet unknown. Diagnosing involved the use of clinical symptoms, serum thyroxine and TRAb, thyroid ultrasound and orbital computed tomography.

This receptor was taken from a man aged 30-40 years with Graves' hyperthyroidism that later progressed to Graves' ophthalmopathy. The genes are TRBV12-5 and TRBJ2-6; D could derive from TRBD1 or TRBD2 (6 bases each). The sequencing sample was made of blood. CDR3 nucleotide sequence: TGTGCTAGTGGTTTAAGGGGGGATGGGGCCAACGTCCTGACTTTC. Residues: CASGLRGDGANVLTF.